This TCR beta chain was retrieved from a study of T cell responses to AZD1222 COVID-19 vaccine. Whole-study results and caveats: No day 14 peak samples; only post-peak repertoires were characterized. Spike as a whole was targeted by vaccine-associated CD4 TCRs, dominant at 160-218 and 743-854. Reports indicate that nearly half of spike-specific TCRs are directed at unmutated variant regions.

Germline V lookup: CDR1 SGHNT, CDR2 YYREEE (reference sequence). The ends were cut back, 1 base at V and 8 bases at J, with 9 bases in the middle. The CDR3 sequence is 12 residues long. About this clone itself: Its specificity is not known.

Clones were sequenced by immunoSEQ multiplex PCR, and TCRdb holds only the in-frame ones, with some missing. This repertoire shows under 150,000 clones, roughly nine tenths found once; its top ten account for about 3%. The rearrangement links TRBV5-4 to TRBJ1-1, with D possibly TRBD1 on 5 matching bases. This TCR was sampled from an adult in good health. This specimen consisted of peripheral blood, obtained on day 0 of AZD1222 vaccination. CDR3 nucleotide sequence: TGTGCCAGCAGCTTGAACGGGGGGGAAGCTTTCTTT. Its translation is CASSLNGGEAFF.